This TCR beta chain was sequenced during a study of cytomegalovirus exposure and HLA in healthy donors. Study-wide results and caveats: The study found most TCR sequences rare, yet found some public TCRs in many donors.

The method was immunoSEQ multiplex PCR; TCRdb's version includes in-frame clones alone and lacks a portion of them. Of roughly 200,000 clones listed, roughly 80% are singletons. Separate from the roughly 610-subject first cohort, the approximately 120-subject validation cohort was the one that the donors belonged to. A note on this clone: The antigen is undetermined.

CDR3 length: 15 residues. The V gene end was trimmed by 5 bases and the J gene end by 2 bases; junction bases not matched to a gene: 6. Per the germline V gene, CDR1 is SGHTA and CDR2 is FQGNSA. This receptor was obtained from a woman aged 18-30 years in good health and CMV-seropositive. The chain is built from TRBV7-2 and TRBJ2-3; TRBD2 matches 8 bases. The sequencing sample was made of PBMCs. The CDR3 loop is CASSRKRGPTDTQYF. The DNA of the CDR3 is TGTGCCAGCAGCAGAAAGCGGGGGCCCACAGATACGCAGTATTTT.